The 25 T cell receptor beta chains below all came from one sample that was sequenced in a study of shared clonotypes between healthy human individuals. As defined, naive CD8 cells were CD45RO-negative and positively selected for CCR7, with terminally differentiated effector memory CD45RA+ cells excluded. Generated by immunoSEQ multiplex PCR, the TCRdb table keeps only in-frame clones and is missing some. In the table there are around 2.1 million clones, around 93% of which are singletons. The sequenced sample was naive CD8+ T cells from PBMCs. These receptors were taken from a man in his late teens or twenties in good health. Some clones in this sample may be carry-over from other donors' samples.

The rearrangement uses TRBV30 and TRBJ2-5; 9 nucleotides agree with TRBD1. CDR1 and CDR2 from the germline V gene are GTSNPN and SVGIG (reference sequence). The CDR3 runs 14 residues. Germline trimming cut 6 bases from V and 1 base from J; bases unmatched to any gene: 6. CDR3 DNA: TGTGCCTGTCCGGGACAGGGACTCCAAGAGACCCAGTACTTC. This translates into CACPGQGLQETQYF.

In DNA form, the CDR3 reads TGCGCCAGCAGCCCCACCCCGGGTCTGGCCTACGAGCAGTACTTC. Amino acids: CASSPTPGLAYEQYF. This chain connects TRBV5-1 to TRBJ2-7; D uncertain. The CDR3 contains 15 residues. Germline values: CDR1 SGHRS, CDR2 YFSETQ. V was trimmed by 4 bases and J by 2 bases, leaving 16 bases between them.

This clone was recorded only once. This sequence joins TRBV19 and TRBJ1-2, with D maybe TRBD1 (6 bases). CDR1 LNHDA and CDR2 SQIVND come from the germline V gene (reference sequence). Trimming cost V 6 bases and J 7 bases, with 18 bases left between them. The CDR3 is made up of 14 amino acids. CDR3 region: CASSTIPRQVGYTF. In DNA, the CDR3 is TGTGCCAGTAGCACCATACCGAGACAGGTTGGCTACACCTTC.

Written as DNA, the CDR3 is TGTGCCAGCAGTTACTCCAGGCAGGGTGGTTACGAGCAGTACTTC. Translated, it gives CASSYSRQGGYEQYF. The rearrangement links TRBV6-6 to TRBJ2-7; perhaps TRBD1 as D (5 bases). The V end lost 0 bases, the J end lost 4 bases, and 13 bases lay between the germline ends. The CDR3 covers 15 residues. The germline CDR1 and CDR2 sequences are MNHNY and SVGAGI (reference sequence).

CDR3 protein: CASSQLGTNYGYTF. The DNA for the CDR3 is TGCGCCAGCAGCCAACTGGGGACAAACTATGGCTACACCTTC. The chain uses TRBV4-3 and TRBJ1-2; D perhaps matches TRBD1 (6 bases). Trimming left V 2 bases short and J 2 bases short, with 9 bases between. The CDR3 runs to 14 residues. From germline, CDR1 is LGHNA and CDR2 YSLEER.

The V call is TRBV29-1, the J call TRBJ2-2, with 8 bases lining up with TRBD2. J was trimmed by 6 bases and V by 6 bases; bases with no gene match: 12. Germline CDR1 reads SQVTM; CDR2 reads ANQGSEA. This CDR3 comprises 15 residues. CDR3 residues: CSVTRGSGTSGELFF. The CDR3 DNA sequence: TGCAGCGTGACCCGGGGTAGCGGGACTTCCGGGGAGCTGTTTTTT.

The rearrangement uses TRBV7-6 and TRBJ2-3, with 7 bases that match TRBD1. CDR1 and CDR2 (germline): SGHVS, FNYEAQ. The length of the CDR3 is 16 residues. V was pared by 3 bases and J by 6 bases, with 12 bases of the junction left unmatched. Written as DNA, the CDR3 is TGTGCCAGCAGCTTTCTAGGGGGCAGTCTTGGGGATACGCAGTATTTT. This gives the protein CASSFLGGSLGDTQYF.

This chain connects TRBV13 to TRBJ2-5; 8 bases match TRBD2. The CDR3 extends over 14 amino acids. The V gene's germline CDR1 is PRHDT and CDR2 FYEKMQ (reference sequence). The J segment lost 5 bases and the V segment lost 6 bases, leaving 8 bases of the junction unmatched. The CDR3 is CASRRGGRSETQYF. The CDR3 DNA follows: TGTGCCAGCAGACGGGGGGGGCGCAGTGAGACCCAGTACTTC.

In its sample, this clone was seen a few times. This rearrangement joins TRBV4-1 to TRBJ1-2; D is uncertain. Trimming pared 5 bases from V and 8 bases from J, leaving 24 bases between. The CDR3 totals 16 residues. CDR1 is MGHRA, CDR2 YSYEKL, per germline. CDR3 in DNA: TGCGCCAGCAGCTCAACCCGGGTGAGTCTAACTGTCGGCTACACCTTC. Translation gives CASSSTRVSLTVGYTF.

V gene TRBV11-1 combines with J gene TRBJ2-5; a weak D match, TRBD1 (5 bases). Germline V gene lookup returns CDR1 SGHAT and CDR2 FQDESV (reference sequence). The CDR3 is 15 amino acids. The ends were cut back, 0 bases at V and 5 bases at J, with 13 bases in the middle. The DNA for the CDR3 is TGTGCCAGCAGCTTAGCCGCCAGGGATAAGGAGACCCAGTACTTC. Protein: CASSLAARDKETQYF.

This chain links TRBV10-3 with TRBJ2-3; 9 bases map to TRBD2. Losses at the gene ends were 6 bases for V and 0 bases for J; bases not matched to a gene: 10. The CDR3 runs 17 residues. The germline CDR1 and CDR2 sequences are ENHRY and SYGVKD. The CDR3 region is CAIRSPLAGLSTDTQYF. CDR3 in DNA: TGTGCCATCAGGTCCCCGCTAGCGGGACTGAGCACAGATACGCAGTATTTT.

V is TRBV5-4 and J is TRBJ2-7; D is ambiguous. Germline V gene sequence: CDR1 SGHNT, CDR2 YYREEE (reference sequence). The V end lost 6 bases, the J end lost 2 bases, and 15 bases lay between the germline ends. The CDR3 spans 14 residues. The CDR3 coding sequence is TGTGCCAGCACCCCGGGCGGAATTACCTACGAGCAGTACTTC. This gives the protein CASTPGGITYEQYF.

The chain joins TRBV15 to TRBJ2-1; D perhaps matches TRBD1 (5 bases). Germline assignment: CDR1 LNHNV and CDR2 YYDKDF (reference sequence). The CDR3 consists of 13 residues. V was cut by 5 bases and J by 10 bases, with 15 bases left in between. In DNA, the CDR3 is TGTGCCACCAGCCCCTGGCTGGGGCCGGAGCAGTTCTTC. It encodes CATSPWLGPEQFF.

The V and J genes are TRBV7-2 and TRBJ2-5, with D tentatively TRBD2 (7 bases). The CDR3 loop spans 18 amino acids. V lost 1 base and J lost 3, with 21 bases in between. The germline V gene encodes CDR1 SGHTA and CDR2 FQGNSA. The CDR3 nucleotides are TGTGCCAGCAGCTTAGTTGGGGCAGGGGAGGGATTAGAAGAGACCCAGTACTTC. Encoded protein: CASSLVGAGEGLEETQYF.

This sequence joins TRBV28 and TRBJ1-4; tentative D call: TRBD1 (5 bases). Germline V CDR1 and CDR2: MDHEN, SYDVKM. V was cut by 6 bases and J by 4 bases, with 12 bases left in between. The CDR3 has 14 residues. The CDR3 coding sequence is TGTGCCAGCAGATTCCGGGGCTATAATGAAAAACTGTTTTTT. Amino acid sequence: CASRFRGYNEKLFF.

This rearrangement joins TRBV5-5 to TRBJ2-5; 11 positions match TRBD2. Per the germline V gene, CDR1 is SGHKS and CDR2 is YYEKEE (reference sequence). There are 16 residues in the CDR3. The V segment lost 4 bases and the J segment 3 bases; nucleotides outside the gene matches: 8. CDR3 sequence: CASSPVVAGGKETQYF. Written as DNA, the CDR3 is TGTGCCAGCAGCCCCGTGGTAGCGGGAGGGAAAGAGACCCAGTACTTC.

The chain has TRBV27 and TRBJ2-1, with 12 bases lining up with TRBD2. The CDR3 is 14 residues long. V was pared by 2 bases and J by 11 bases, with 4 bases of the junction left unmatched. Germline V gives CDR1 MNHEY, CDR2 SMNVEV (reference sequence). This chain's CDR3 is CASSLGLAGGKQFF. The CDR3 bases are TGTGCCAGCAGTTTAGGTCTAGCGGGAGGGAAGCAGTTCTTC.

V and J are TRBV7-9 and TRBJ1-1; 7 bases line up with TRBD1. Germline V gene lookup returns CDR1 SEHNR and CDR2 FQNEAQ (reference sequence). The CDR3 loop spans 14 amino acids. Trimming took 5 bases from V and 4 from J; bases not matched to a gene: 7. CDR3 region: CASSEHRGATEAFF. The CDR3 DNA follows: TGTGCCAGCAGCGAACACAGGGGTGCCACTGAAGCTTTCTTT.

This chain uses TRBV7-2 with TRBJ2-7, with 9 bases that match TRBD2. Germline V gene sequence: CDR1 SGHTA, CDR2 FQGNSA. The CDR3 is 14 residues long. After removal of 4 bases from V and 4 bases from J, the junction contained 5 bases not matched to a gene. The CDR3 loop reads CASSSGLATYEQYF. The CDR3 nucleotides read TGTGCCAGCAGCTCGGGACTAGCCACTTACGAGCAGTACTTC.

The CDR3 spells CASSQVGTAAYEQYF. The DNA of the CDR3 is TGTGCCAGCAGCCAAGTAGGGACTGCGGCCTACGAGCAGTACTTC. The chain carries TRBV14 and TRBJ2-7, with D possibly matching TRBD2 (6 bases). Germline CDR1 reads SGHDN; CDR2 reads FVKESK. The ends were cut back, 1 base at V and 2 bases at J, with 12 bases in the middle. There are 15 residues in the CDR3.

The chain joins TRBV6-6 to TRBJ1-2; D not resolved. This CDR3 is 16 amino acids long. CDR1 MNHNY and CDR2 SVGAGI come from the germline V gene (reference sequence). V gave up 2 bases and J gave up 3 bases, with 16 bases separating them. The CDR3 DNA sequence: TGTGCCAGCAGTTACATCGGCATCGGTCAGGACTATGGCTACACCTTC. Translating it yields CASSYIGIGQDYGYTF.

The chain couples TRBV7-8 to TRBJ2-1, with D perhaps assigned TRBD1 or TRBD2 (5 bases each). This CDR3 is 15 amino acids long. V was trimmed by 8 bases and J by 2 bases, leaving 16 bases between them. CDR1 is SGHVS, CDR2 FQNEAQ, per germline. The CDR3 sequence is CASSTQGTPYNEQFF. Here the CDR3 DNA reads TGTGCCAGCTCAACACAAGGGACCCCCTACAATGAGCAGTTCTTC.

The V and J genes are TRBV7-9 and TRBJ2-5, with D possibly matching TRBD1 (6 bases). Deletions cut 5 bases from V and 5 bases from J, with 18 bases between. Germline CDR1 SEHNR, CDR2 FQNEAQ (reference sequence). The CDR3 sequence is 15 residues long. The CDR3 DNA reads TGTGCCAGCAGCCGGAGACAGGCCGCCGGGGAGACCCAGTACTTC. Translation gives CASSRRQAAGETQYF. Full variable domain (outside the CDR3, taken from reference TRBV7-9 and TRBJ2-5): DTGVSQNPRHKITKRGQNVTFRCDPISEHNRLYWYRQTLGQGPEFLTYFQNEAQLEKSRLLSDRFSAERPKGSFSTLEIQRTEQGDSAMYLCASSRRQAAGETQYFGPGTRLLVL.

The rearrangement joins TRBV6-5 to TRBJ2-7, with no clear D. From germline, CDR1 is MNHEY and CDR2 SVGAGI. This CDR3 spans 15 amino acids. Trimming took off 0 bases at V and 6 bases at J, with 15 bases between the two ends. CDR3 sequence: CASSYSSPIMSEQYF. In DNA form, the CDR3 reads TGTGCCAGCAGTTACTCGTCACCGATAATGAGCGAGCAGTACTTC.

The chain combines TRBV28 with TRBJ2-7; 9 bases fit TRBD2. CDR3 length equals 16 residues. V was clipped by 6 bases and J by 5 bases; unmatched bases: 14. CDR1 and CDR2 (germline): MDHEN, SYDVKM. The CDR3 here is CASSSLWREGPNEQYF. The CDR3 DNA follows: TGTGCCAGCAGCAGTTTGTGGCGGGAGGGCCCTAACGAGCAGTACTTC.